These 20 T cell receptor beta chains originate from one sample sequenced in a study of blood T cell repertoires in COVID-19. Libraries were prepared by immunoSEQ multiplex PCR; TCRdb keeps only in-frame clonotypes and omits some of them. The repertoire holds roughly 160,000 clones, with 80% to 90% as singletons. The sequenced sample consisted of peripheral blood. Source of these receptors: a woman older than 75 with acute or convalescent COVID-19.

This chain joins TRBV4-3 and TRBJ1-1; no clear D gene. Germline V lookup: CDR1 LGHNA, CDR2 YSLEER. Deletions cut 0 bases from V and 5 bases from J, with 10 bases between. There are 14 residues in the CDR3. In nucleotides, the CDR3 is TGCGCCAGCAGCCAAGATCGAGGGAGTACTGAAGCTTTCTTT. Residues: CASSQDRGSTEAFF.

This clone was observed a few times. The CDR3 protein is CASTTYGTGVFANYGYTF. CDR3 bases: TGTGCCAGCACGACGTATGGGACAGGGGTTTTTGCTAACTATGGCTACACCTTC. The chain is built from TRBV7-8 and TRBJ1-2; 10 bases line up with TRBD1. This CDR3 contains 18 residues. V lost 7 bases and J lost 0; bases outside the gene matches: 14. The V gene's germline CDR1 is SGHVS and CDR2 FQNEAQ.

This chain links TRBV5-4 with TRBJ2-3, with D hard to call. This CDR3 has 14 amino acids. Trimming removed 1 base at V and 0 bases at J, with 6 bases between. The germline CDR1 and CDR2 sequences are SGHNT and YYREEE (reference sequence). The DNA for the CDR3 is TGTGCCAGCAGCTTGACTCCGAGCACAGATACGCAGTATTTT. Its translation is CASSLTPSTDTQYF.

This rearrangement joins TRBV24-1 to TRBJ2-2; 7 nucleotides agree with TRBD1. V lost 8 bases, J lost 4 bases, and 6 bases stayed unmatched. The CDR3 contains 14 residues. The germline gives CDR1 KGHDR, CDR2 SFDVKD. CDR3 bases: TGTGCCACCATGAGAACAGGGGCCACCGGGGAGCTGTTTTTT. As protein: CATMRTGATGELFF.

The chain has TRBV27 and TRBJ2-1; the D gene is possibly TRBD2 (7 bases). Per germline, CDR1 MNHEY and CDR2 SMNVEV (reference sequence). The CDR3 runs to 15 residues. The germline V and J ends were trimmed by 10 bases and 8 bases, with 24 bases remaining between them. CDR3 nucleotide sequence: TGTGCCACCCAAAGGGGGGGGGAAACTCTCTATGAGCAGTTCTTC. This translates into CATQRGGETLYEQFF.

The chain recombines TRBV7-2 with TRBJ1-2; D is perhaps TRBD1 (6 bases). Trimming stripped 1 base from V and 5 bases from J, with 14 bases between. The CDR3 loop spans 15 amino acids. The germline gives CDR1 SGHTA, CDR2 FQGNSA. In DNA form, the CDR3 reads TGTGCCAGCAGCTTAGGGTCAGGGGTCCAATATGGCTACACCTTC. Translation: CASSLGSGVQYGYTF.

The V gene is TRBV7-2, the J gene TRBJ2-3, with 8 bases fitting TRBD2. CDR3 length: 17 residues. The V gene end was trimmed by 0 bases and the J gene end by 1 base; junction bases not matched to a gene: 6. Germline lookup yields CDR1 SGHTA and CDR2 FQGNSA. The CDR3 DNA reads TGTGCCAGCAGCTTAGCGTCCGGGGGGGCGCGCACAGATACGCAGTATTTT. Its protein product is CASSLASGGARTDTQYF.

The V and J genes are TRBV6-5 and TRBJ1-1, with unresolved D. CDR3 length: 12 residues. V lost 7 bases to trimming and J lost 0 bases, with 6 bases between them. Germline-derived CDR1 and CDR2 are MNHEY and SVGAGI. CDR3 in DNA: TGTGCCAGCAAACAGCTGAACACTGAAGCTTTCTTT. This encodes CASKQLNTEAFF.

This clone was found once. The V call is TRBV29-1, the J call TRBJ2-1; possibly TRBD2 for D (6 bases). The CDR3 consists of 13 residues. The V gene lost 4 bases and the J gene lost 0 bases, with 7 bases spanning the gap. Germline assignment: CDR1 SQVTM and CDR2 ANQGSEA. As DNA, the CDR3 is TGCAGCGTTGCGGGAGACTCCTACAATGAGCAGTTCTTC. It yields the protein CSVAGDSYNEQFF.

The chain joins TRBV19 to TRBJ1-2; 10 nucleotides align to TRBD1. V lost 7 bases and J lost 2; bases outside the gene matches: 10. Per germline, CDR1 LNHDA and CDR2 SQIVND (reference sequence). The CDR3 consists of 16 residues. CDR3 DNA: TGTGCCAGTACCAAAGTGACAGGGGGCTTGAACTATGGCTACACCTTC. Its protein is CASTKVTGGLNYGYTF.

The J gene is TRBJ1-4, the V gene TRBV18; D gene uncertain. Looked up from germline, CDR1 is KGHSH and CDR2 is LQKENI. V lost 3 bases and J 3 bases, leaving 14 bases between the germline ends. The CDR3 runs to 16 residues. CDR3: CASSPRPEVSNEKLFF. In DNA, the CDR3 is TGTGCCAGCTCACCGAGGCCGGAGGTATCTAATGAAAAACTGTTTTTT. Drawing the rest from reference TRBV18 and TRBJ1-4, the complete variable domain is NAGVMQNPRHLVRRRGQEARLRCSPMKGHSHVYWYRQLPEEGLKFMVYLQKENIIDESGMPKERFSAEFPKEGPSILRIQQVVRGDSAAYFCASSPRPEVSNEKLFFGSGTQLSVL.

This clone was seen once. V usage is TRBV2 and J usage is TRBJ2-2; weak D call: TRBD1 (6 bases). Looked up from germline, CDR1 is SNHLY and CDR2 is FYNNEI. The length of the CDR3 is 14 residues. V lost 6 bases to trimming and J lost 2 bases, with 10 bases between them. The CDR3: CASRATGNTGELFF. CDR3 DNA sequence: TGTGCCAGCAGGGCGACAGGAAACACCGGGGAGCTGTTTTTT.

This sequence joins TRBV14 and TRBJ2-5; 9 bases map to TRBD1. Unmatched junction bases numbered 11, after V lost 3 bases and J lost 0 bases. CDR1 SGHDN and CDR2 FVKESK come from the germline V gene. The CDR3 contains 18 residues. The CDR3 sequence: CASSQNLAGTGYQETQYF. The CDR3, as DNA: TGTGCCAGCAGCCAGAACTTAGCCGGGACAGGGTACCAAGAGACCCAGTACTTC.

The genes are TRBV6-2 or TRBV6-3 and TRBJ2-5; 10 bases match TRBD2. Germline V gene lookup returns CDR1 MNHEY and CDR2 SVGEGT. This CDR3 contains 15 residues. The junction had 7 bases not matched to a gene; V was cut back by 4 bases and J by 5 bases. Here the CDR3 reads CASSLLRTSGETQYF. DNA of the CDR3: TGTGCCAGCAGTTTACTCCGGACTAGCGGTGAGACCCAGTACTTC.

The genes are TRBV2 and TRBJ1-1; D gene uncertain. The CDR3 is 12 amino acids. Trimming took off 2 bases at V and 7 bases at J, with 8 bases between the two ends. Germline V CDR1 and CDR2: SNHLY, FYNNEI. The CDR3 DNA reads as TGTGCCAGCAGTGAACAGGAAAGTGAAGCTTTCTTT. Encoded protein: CASSEQESEAFF.

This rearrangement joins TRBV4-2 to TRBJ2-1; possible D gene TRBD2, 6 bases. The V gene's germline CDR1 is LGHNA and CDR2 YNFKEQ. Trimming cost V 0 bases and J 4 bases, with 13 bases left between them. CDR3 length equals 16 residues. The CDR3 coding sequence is TGTGCCAGCAGCCAAGATAGTCGGGGGAAGTACAATGAGCAGTTCTTC. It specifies CASSQDSRGKYNEQFF.

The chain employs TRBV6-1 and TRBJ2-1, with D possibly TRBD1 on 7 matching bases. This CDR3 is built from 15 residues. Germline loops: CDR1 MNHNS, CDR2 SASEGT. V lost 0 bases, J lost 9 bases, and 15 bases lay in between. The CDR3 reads CASSEAAGGYGEQFF. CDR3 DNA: TGTGCCAGCAGTGAAGCCGCAGGGGGGTATGGTGAGCAGTTCTTC.

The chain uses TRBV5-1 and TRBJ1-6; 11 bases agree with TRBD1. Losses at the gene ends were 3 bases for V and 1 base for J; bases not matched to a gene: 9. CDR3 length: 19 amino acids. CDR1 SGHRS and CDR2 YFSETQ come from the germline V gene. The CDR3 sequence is CASSYARTGGASYNSPLHF. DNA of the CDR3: TGCGCCAGCAGCTACGCTCGGACAGGGGGCGCGTCCTATAATTCACCCCTCCACTTT. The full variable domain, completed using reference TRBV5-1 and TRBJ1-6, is KAGVTQTPRYLIKTRGQQVTLSCSPISGHRSVSWYQQTPGQGLQFLFEYFSETQRNKGNFPGRFSGRQFSNSRSEMNVSTLELGDSALYLCASSYARTGGASYNSPLHFGNGTRLTVT.

The DNA of the CDR3 is TGTGCCAGCAGTCACACCTGGGGACAAGACTCCTACGAGCAGTACTTC. Protein sequence: CASSHTWGQDSYEQYF. The chain links TRBV6-6 to TRBJ2-7; TRBD1 might be the D (6 bases). The CDR3 loop spans 16 amino acids. Trimming pared 5 bases from V and 0 bases from J, leaving 17 bases between. CDR1 is MNHNY, CDR2 SVGAGI, per germline (reference sequence).

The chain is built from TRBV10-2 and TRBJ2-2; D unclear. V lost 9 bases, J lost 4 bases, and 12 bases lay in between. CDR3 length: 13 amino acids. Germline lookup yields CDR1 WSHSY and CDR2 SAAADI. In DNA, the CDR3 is TGCGCCAGTCGGTCCTCGGGCACCGGGGAGCTGTTTTTT. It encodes CASRSSGTGELFF.